Shown below are 19 T cell receptor beta chains from a single sample sequenced in a study of shared clonotypes between healthy human individuals. Clones were read by immunoSEQ multiplex PCR, and TCRdb kept only the in-frame ones, dropping some. The table includes around 700,000 clones, more than 70% detected once. Sequencing was performed on memory CD4+ T cells sorted from blood. Noted subset: CD45RA-negative fraction. These receptors all stem from a woman aged 30 to 39 in good health.

This clone was observed a handful of times. The chain recombines TRBV5-1 with TRBJ1-5; 7 bases map to TRBD1. CDR3 length: 13 residues. CDR1 SGHRS and CDR2 YFSETQ come from the germline V gene. After removal of 1 base from V and 7 bases from J, the junction contained 2 bases not matched to a gene. The CDR3 DNA reads as TGCGCCAGCAGCTTGTCGGGACAGCAGCCCCAGCATTTT. Protein product: CASSLSGQQPQHF.

In its sample, this clone was seen once. This chain links TRBV7-2 with TRBJ2-4, with a weak D call TRBD2 (6 bases). This CDR3 has 16 amino acids. Germline CDR1 reads SGHTA; CDR2 reads FQGNSA. Trimming took off 1 base at V and 0 bases at J, with 10 bases between the two ends. The CDR3 reads CASSLGRDIAKNIQYF. CDR3 DNA: TGTGCCAGCAGCTTAGGGCGGGATATAGCCAAAAACATTCAGTACTTC.

The chain carries TRBV15 and TRBJ2-5; 9 bases match TRBD2. The CDR3 totals 13 residues. The V gene end was trimmed by 7 bases and the J gene end by 4 bases; junction bases not matched to a gene: 4. The V gene's germline CDR1 is LNHNV and CDR2 YYDKDF (reference sequence). CDR3 protein: CATKAGGVETQYF. In nucleotides, the CDR3 is TGTGCCACCAAAGCGGGAGGCGTAGAGACCCAGTACTTC.

V and J are TRBV5-1 and TRBJ2-7, with TRBD1 matching over 11 bases. The V gene's germline CDR1 is SGHRS and CDR2 YFSETQ. This CDR3 comprises 14 residues. The junction had 5 bases not matched to a gene; V was cut back by 3 bases and J by 6 bases. CDR3 residues: CASSSGQGEREQYF. CDR3 sequence (DNA): TGCGCCAGCAGCTCGGGACAGGGGGAACGCGAGCAGTACTTC.

The V call is TRBV11-3, the J call TRBJ2-2, with D maybe TRBD1 (5 bases). This CDR3 spans 15 amino acids. Trimming cost V 0 bases and J 2 bases, with 7 bases left between them. Germline V CDR1 and CDR2: SGHNT, YENEEA. CDR3 DNA sequence: TGTGCCAGCAGCTTAGATAGGGGAAACACCGGGGAGCTGTTTTTT. Amino acids: CASSLDRGNTGELFF.

The chain carries TRBV7-6 and TRBJ2-3; D gene uncertain. Trimming stripped 5 bases from V and 11 bases from J, with 17 bases between. CDR1 is SGHVS, CDR2 FNYEAQ, per germline. This CDR3 is 13 amino acids long. The CDR3 sequence: CASSRRPAEEQYF. CDR3 DNA sequence: TGTGCCAGCAGCCGCAGACCCGCTGAGGAGCAGTATTTT.

V gene TRBV4-1 combines with J gene TRBJ2-3; D may be TRBD2 (5 bases). This CDR3 contains 14 residues. V lost 1 base, J lost 4 bases, and 9 bases lay in between. Germline V gene lookup returns CDR1 MGHRA and CDR2 YSYEKL. The chain's CDR3 is CASSQARGSDTQYF. DNA of the CDR3: TGCGCCAGCAGCCAAGCACGGGGTTCAGATACGCAGTATTTT.

This clone came up many times. The chain is built from TRBV29-1 and TRBJ2-7; TRBD1 is a possible D gene (8 bases). Trimming removed 3 bases at V and 1 base at J, with 13 bases between. Germline CDR1 reads SQVTM; CDR2 reads ANQGSEA. This CDR3 has 14 residues. This chain's CDR3 is CSVDGQGGSYEQYF. As DNA, the CDR3 is TGCAGCGTTGACGGACAGGGAGGGTCCTACGAGCAGTACTTC.

For this clone: Other DNA sequences of this sample code for an identical CDR3. The chain combines TRBV7-2 with TRBJ1-5; D not certain. CDR1 is SGHTA, CDR2 FQGNSA, per germline. The CDR3 is 15 residues long. V lost 1 base to trimming and J lost 0 bases, with 7 bases between them. The CDR3 loop reads CASSLGGYSNQPQHF. The CDR3 DNA reads TGTGCCAGCAGCTTAGGCGGTTATAGCAATCAGCCCCAGCATTTT. Combining the CDR3 with reference TRBV7-2 and TRBJ1-5 gives the whole variable domain GAGVSQSPSNKVTEKGKDVELRCDPISGHTALYWYRQSLGQGLEFLIYFQGNSAPDKSGLPSDRFSAERTGGSVSTLTIQRTQQEDSAVYLCASSLGGYSNQPQHFGDGTRLSIL.

This clone was seen a handful of times. This CDR3 is also generated by other DNA sequences in the sample. The V and J genes are TRBV19 and TRBJ1-1, with D perhaps matching TRBD1 (5 bases). Trimming took 5 bases from V and 1 from J, leaving 5 bases between them. The V gene's germline CDR1 is LNHDA and CDR2 SQIVND (reference sequence). The CDR3 is 12 residues long. The CDR3 protein is CASSDRNTEAFF. CDR3 DNA sequence: TGTGCCAGTAGTGACAGGAACACTGAAGCTTTCTTT.

The chain employs TRBV6-6 and TRBJ2-1; weak D call: TRBD2 (5 bases). The CDR3 length is 14 residues. Germline V gives CDR1 MNHNY, CDR2 SVGAGI (reference sequence). Trimming took 6 bases from V and 5 from J, leaving 14 bases between them. The CDR3 DNA reads TGTGCCAGCAGCCCTAATCGGGAAAACAATGAGCAGTTCTTC. Its translation is CASSPNRENNEQFF.

The chain carries TRBV7-8 and TRBJ2-3, with D possibly being TRBD2 (5 bases). Trimming pared 3 bases from V and 5 bases from J, leaving 9 bases between. The CDR3 covers 13 residues. Germline V gene data show CDR1 as SGHVS and CDR2 as FQNEAQ. DNA of the CDR3: TGTGCCAGCAGCTTCGGGGAAAAAGATACGCAGTATTTT. The encoded protein is CASSFGEKDTQYF.

The rearrangement links TRBV5-3 to TRBJ2-3; a weak D match, TRBD2 (5 bases). TRBV5-3 is assigned to the ORF class and has an uncertain function. V was clipped by 0 bases and J by 6 bases, with 5 bases between them. The CDR3 totals 12 residues. The DNA of the CDR3 is TGTGCCAGAAGCTTGGGCGGGGATACGCAGTATTTT. It yields the protein CARSLGGDTQYF.

The chain employs TRBV6-5 and TRBJ1-1; D call uncertain. V was pared by 2 bases and J by 8 bases, with 12 bases between. Germline assignment: CDR1 MNHEY and CDR2 SVGAGI. This CDR3 spans 13 amino acids. In DNA form, the CDR3 reads TGTGCCAGCAGTTACACCCCCGGTCAGGAAGCTTTCTTT. As protein: CASSYTPGQEAFF.

V usage is TRBV6-5 and J usage is TRBJ2-1; D is tentatively TRBD1 or TRBD2 (5 bases each). Germline assignment: CDR1 MNHEY and CDR2 SVGAGI. There are 15 residues in the CDR3. Trimming cost V 6 bases and J 5 bases, with 17 bases left between them. CDR3 in amino acids: CASSLRGAGNNEQFF. Written as DNA, the CDR3 is TGTGCCAGCAGCCTGAGGGGAGCCGGGAACAATGAGCAGTTCTTC.

This clone has only a few counts. This sequence joins TRBV2 and TRBJ1-5, with D possibly being TRBD1 (5 bases). With 4 bases removed from V and 3 bases from J, the gap between germline ends came to 13 bases. The length of the CDR3 is 15 residues. The germline V gene has CDR1 SNHLY and CDR2 FYNNEI. The CDR3 region is CASSGSQGYNQPQHF. In nucleotides, the CDR3 is TGTGCCAGCAGTGGATCGCAGGGCTACAATCAGCCCCAGCATTTT. The full variable domain, rest sourced from reference TRBV2 and TRBJ1-5, is EPEVTQTPSHQVTQMGQEVILRCVPISNHLYFYWYRQILGQKVEFLVSFYNNEISEKSEIFDDQFSVERPDGSNFTLKIRSTKLEDSAMYFCASSGSQGYNQPQHFGDGTRLSIL.

V gene TRBV5-5 combines with J gene TRBJ2-7, with D unclear. Germline V gene sequence: CDR1 SGHKS, CDR2 YYEKEE (reference sequence). The CDR3 is 11 residues long. The V and J ends lost 0 bases and 5 bases respectively, with 3 bases between them. The CDR3, as DNA: TGTGCCAGCAGCTTGGTTAACGAGCAGTACTTC. It specifies CASSLVNEQYF.

The gene calls are TRBV2 and TRBJ1-2, with D possibly being TRBD1 (5 bases). The CDR3 has 15 residues. CDR1 is SNHLY and CDR2 is FYNNEI in the germline V gene. Trimming removed 7 bases at V and 0 bases at J, with 15 bases between. CDR3: CASNVRDAPNYGYTF. CDR3 DNA: TGTGCCAGCAACGTCCGGGACGCACCTAACTATGGCTACACCTTC.

This clone was detected a few times. The chain recombines TRBV28 with TRBJ1-5, with 10 bases aligning to TRBD1. The junction had 4 bases not matched to a gene; V was cut back by 5 bases and J by 6 bases. Germline lookup yields CDR1 MDHEN and CDR2 SYDVKM. The CDR3 sequence is 14 residues long. CDR3 DNA sequence: TGTGCCAGCAGTACGGGACAGGGGATTCAGCCCCAGCATTTT. Protein: CASSTGQGIQPQHF.